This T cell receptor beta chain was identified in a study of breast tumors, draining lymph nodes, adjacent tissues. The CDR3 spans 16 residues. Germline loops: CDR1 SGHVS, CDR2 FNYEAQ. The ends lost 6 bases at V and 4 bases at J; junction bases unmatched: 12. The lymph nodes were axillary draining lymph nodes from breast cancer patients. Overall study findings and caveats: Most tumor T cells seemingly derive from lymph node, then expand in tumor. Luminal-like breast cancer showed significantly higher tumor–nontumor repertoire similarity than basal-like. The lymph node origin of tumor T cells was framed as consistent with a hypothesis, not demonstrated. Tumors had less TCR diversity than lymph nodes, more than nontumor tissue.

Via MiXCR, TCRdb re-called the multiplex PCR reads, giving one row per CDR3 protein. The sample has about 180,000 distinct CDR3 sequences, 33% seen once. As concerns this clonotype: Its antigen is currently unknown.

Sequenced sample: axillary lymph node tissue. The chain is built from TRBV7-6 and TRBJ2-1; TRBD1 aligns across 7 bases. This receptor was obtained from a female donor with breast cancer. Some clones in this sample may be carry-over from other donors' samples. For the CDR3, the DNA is TGTGCCAGCAGTCCCTCACAGGGGACCAATTACAATGAGCAGTTCTTC. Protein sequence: CASSPSQGTNYNEQFF. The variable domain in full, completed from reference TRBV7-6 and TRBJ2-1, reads GAGVSQSPRYKVTKRGQDVALRCDPISGHVSLYWYRQALGQGPEFLTYFNYEAQQDKSGLPNDRFSAERPEGSISTLTIQRTEQRDSAMYRCASSPSQGTNYNEQFFGPGTRLTVL.